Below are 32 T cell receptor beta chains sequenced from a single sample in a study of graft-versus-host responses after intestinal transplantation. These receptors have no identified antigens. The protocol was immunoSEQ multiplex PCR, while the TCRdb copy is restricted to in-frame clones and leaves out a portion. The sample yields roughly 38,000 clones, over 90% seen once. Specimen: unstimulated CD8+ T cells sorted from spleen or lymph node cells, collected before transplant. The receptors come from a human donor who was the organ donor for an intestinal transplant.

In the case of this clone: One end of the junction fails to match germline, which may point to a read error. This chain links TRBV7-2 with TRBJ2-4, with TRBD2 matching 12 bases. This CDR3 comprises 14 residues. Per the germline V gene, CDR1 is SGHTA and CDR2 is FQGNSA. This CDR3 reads CASSIASGGDIQYF. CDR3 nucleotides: TGTGCCAGCAGCATAGCTAGCGGGGGGGACATTCAGTACTTC.

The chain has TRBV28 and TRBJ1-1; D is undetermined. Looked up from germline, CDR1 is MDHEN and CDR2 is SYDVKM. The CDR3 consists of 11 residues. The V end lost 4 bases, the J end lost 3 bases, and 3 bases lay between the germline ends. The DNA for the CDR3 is TGTGCCAGCAGTTGGGACACTGAAGCTTTCTTT. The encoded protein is CASSWDTEAFF.

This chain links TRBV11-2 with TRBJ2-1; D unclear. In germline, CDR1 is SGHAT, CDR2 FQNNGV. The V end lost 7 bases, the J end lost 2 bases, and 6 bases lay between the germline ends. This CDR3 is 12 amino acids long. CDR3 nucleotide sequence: TGTGCCAGCATTAGTGCCTACAATGAGCAGTTCTTC. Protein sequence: CASISAYNEQFF.

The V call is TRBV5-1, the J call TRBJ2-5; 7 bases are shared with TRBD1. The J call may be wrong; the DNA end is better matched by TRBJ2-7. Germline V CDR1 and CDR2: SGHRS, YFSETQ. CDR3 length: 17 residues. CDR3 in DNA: TGCGCCAGCAGCCCGGGACCCATAAGGGACAGCGCTTACGAGCAGTACTTC. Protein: CASSPGPIRDSAYEQYF.

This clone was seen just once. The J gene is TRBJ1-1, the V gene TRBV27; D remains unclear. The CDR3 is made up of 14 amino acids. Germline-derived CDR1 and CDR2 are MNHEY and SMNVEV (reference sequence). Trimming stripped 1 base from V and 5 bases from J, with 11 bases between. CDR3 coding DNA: TGTGCCAGCAGTTTATGGCCGAGAGGGACTGAAGCTTTCTTT. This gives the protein CASSLWPRGTEAFF.

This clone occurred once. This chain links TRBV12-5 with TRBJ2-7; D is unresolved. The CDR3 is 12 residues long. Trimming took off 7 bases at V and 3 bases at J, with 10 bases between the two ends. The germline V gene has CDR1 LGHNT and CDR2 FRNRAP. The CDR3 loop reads CASAMDGYEQYF. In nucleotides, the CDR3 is TGTGCTAGTGCCATGGACGGCTACGAGCAGTACTTC.

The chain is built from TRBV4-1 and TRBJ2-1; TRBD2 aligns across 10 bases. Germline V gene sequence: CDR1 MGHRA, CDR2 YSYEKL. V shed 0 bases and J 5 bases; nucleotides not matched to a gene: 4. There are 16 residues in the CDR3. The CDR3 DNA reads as TGCGCCAGCAGCCAAGATTCTAGCGGGAGCCACAATGAGCAGTTCTTC. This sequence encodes CASSQDSSGSHNEQFF.

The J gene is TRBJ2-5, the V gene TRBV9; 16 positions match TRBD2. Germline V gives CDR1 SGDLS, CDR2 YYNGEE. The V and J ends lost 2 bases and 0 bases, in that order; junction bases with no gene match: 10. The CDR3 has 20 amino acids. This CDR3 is CASSVPPGLAGGPNQETQYF. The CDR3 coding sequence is TGTGCCAGCAGCGTCCCCCCGGGACTAGCGGGAGGGCCCAACCAAGAGACCCAGTACTTC.

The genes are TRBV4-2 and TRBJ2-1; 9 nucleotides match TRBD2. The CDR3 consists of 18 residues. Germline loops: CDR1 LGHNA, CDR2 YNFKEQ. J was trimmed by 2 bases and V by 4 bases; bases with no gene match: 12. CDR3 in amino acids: CASSPLGVREGPYNEQFF. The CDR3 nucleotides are TGTGCCAGCAGCCCCCTAGGGGTGCGGGAGGGCCCCTACAATGAGCAGTTCTTC.

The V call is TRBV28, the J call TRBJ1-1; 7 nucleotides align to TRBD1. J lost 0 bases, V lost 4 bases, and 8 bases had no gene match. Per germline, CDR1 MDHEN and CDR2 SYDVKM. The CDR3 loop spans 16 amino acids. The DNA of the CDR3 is TGTGCCAGCAGTTCCCCGACAGGGCGGATGAACACTGAAGCTTTCTTT. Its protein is CASSSPTGRMNTEAFF.

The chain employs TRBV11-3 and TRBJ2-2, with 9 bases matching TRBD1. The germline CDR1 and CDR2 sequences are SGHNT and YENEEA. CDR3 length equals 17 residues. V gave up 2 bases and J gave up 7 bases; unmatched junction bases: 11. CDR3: CASSLHTGGADNGELFF. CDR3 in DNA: TGTGCCAGCAGCTTACACACAGGGGGCGCGGATAACGGGGAGCTGTTTTTT.

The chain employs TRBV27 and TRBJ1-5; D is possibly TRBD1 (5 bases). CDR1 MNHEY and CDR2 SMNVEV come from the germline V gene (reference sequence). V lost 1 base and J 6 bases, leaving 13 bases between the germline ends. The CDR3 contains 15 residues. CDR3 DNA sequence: TGTGCCAGCAGTTTATTAGGGGAGAGGGGTCAGCCCCAGCATTTT. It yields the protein CASSLLGERGQPQHF.

The CDR3: CASSLSVGVEAFF. Here the CDR3 DNA reads TGTGCCAGCAGTTTATCGGTGGGGGTTGAAGCTTTCTTT. V and J are TRBV27 and TRBJ1-1; TRBD1 might be the D (5 bases). Trimming removed 0 bases from V and 7 bases from J, with 9 bases in between. Germline lookup yields CDR1 MNHEY and CDR2 SMNVEV (reference sequence). There are 13 residues in the CDR3.

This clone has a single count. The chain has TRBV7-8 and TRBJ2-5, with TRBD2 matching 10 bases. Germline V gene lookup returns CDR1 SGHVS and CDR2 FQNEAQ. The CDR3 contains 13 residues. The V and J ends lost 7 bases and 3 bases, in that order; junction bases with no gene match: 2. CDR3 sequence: CASTLAGEETQYF. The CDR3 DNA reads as TGTGCCAGCACCCTAGCGGGAGAAGAGACCCAGTACTTC. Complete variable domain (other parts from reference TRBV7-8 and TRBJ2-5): GAGVSQSPRYKVAKRGQDVALRCDPISGHVSLFWYQQALGQGPEFLTYFQNEAQLDKSGLPSDRFFAERPEGSVSTLKIQRTQQEDSAVYLCASTLAGEETQYFGPGTRLLVL.

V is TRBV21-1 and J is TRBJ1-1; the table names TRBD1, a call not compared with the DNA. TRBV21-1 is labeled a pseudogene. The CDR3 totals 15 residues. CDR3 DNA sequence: TGTGCCAGCATAGCAGGGGGCTTAGTCGACACTGAAGCTTTCTTT. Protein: CASIAGGLVDTEAFF.

CDR3 in DNA: TGTGCCAGCAGCTTAGCCGCTAGCGGGAGTTACGAGCAGTACTTC. Its translation is CASSLAASGSYEQYF. The chain couples TRBV7-6 to TRBJ2-7, with 10 bases that match TRBD2. Germline values: CDR1 SGHVS, CDR2 FNYEAQ. The CDR3 has 15 residues. V shed 0 bases and J 4 bases; nucleotides not matched to a gene: 3.

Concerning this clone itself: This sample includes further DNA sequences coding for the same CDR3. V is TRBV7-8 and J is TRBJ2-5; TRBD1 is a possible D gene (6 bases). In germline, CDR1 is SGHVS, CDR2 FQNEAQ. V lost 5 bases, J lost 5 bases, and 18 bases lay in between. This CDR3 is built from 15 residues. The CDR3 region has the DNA TGTGCCAGCAGCGACAGGCCCCCCGGCACGGAGACCCAGTACTTC. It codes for CASSDRPPGTETQYF.

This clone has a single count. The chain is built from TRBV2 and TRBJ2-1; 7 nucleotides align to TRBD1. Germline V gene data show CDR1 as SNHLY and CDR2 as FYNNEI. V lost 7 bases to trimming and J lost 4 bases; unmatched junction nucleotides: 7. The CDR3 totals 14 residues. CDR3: CASKSRGSYNEQFF. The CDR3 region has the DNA TGTGCCAGCAAAAGCAGGGGGTCATACAATGAGCAGTTCTTC.

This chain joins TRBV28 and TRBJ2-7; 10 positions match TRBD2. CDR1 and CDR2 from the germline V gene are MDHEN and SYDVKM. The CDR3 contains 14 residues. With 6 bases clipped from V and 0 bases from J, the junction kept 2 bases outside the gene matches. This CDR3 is CASSGLAASYEQYF. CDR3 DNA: TGTGCCAGCAGCGGACTAGCGGCCTCCTACGAGCAGTACTTC.

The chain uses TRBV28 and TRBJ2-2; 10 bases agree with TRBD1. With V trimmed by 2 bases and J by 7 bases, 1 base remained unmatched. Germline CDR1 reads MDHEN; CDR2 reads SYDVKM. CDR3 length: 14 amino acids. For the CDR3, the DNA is TGTGCCAGCAGTTTAGGGACAGGGGTCGGGGAGCTGTTTTTT. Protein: CASSLGTGVGELFF.

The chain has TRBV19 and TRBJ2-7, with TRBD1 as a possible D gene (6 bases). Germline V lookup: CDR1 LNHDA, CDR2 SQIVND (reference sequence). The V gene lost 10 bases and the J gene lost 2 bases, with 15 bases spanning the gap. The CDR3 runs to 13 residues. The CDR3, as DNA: TGTGCCACCTCTGTGGGGGCCCCCTACGAGCAGTACTTC. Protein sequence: CATSVGAPYEQYF.

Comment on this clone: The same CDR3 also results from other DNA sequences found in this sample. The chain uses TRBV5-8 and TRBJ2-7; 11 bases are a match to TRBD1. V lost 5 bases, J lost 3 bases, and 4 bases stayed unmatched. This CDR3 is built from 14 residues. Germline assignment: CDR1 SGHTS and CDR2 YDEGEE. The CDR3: CASSRDRGDYEQYF. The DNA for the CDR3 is TGTGCCAGCAGTCGGGACAGGGGGGACTACGAGCAGTACTTC.

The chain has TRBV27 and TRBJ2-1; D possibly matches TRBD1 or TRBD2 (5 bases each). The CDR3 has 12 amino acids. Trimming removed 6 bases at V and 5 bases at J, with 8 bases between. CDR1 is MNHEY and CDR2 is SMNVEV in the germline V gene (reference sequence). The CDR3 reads CASRGVDNEQFF. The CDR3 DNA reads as TGTGCCAGCAGGGGGGTGGACAATGAGCAGTTCTTC.

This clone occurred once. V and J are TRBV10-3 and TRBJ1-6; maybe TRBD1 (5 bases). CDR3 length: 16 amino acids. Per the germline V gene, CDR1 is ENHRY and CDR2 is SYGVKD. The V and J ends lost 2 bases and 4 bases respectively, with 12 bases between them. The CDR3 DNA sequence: TGTGCCATCAGTGAGAACAGGCCAACGTATAATTCACCCCTCCACTTT. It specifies CAISENRPTYNSPLHF.

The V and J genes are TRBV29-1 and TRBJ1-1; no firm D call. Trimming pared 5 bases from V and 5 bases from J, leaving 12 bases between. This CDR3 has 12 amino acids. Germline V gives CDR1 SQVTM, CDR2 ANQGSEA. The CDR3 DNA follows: TGCAGCGTTTTATACGGCAGAACTGAAGCTTTCTTT. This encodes CSVLYGRTEAFF.

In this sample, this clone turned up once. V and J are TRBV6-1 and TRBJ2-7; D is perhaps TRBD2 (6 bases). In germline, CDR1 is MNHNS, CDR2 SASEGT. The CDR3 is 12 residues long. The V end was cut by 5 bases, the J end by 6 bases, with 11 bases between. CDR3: CASSTGTREQYF. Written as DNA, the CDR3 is TGTGCCAGCAGTACCGGGACTCGCGAGCAGTACTTC.

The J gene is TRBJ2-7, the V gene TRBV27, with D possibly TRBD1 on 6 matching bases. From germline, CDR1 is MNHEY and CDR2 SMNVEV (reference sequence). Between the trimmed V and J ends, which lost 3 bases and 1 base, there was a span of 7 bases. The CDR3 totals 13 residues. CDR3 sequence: CASSFGQSYEQYF. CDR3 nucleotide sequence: TGTGCCAGCAGTTTTGGACAGTCCTACGAGCAGTACTTC.

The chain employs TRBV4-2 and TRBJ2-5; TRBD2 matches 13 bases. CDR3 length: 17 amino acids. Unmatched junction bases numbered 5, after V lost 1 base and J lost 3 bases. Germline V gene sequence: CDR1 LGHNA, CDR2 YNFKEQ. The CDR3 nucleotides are TGTGCCAGCAGCCAAGCCCTAGGACTAGCGGGAGAAGAGACCCAGTACTTC. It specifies CASSQALGLAGEETQYF.

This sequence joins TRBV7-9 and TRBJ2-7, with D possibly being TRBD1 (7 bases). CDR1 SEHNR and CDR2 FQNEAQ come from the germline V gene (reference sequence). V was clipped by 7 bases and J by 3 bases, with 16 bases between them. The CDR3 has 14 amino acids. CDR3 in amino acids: CASTSTGEVYEQYF. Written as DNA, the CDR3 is TGTGCCAGCACCTCAACAGGGGAGGTCTACGAGCAGTACTTC.

For the CDR3, the DNA is TGTGCCAGCAGTTTAGTGGATTCCTACGAGCAGTACTTC. Protein product: CASSLVDSYEQYF. The gene calls are TRBV28 and TRBJ2-7; D gene unclear. V lost 2 bases, J lost 1 base, and 6 bases lay in between. The CDR3 length is 13 residues. Germline-derived CDR1 and CDR2 are MDHEN and SYDVKM.

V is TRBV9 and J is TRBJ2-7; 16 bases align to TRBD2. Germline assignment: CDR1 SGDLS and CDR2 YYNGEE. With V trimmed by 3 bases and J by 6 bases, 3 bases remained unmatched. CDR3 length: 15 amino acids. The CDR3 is CASSEGTSGRGEQYF. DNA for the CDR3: TGTGCCAGCAGCGAGGGGACTAGCGGGAGGGGCGAGCAGTACTTC.

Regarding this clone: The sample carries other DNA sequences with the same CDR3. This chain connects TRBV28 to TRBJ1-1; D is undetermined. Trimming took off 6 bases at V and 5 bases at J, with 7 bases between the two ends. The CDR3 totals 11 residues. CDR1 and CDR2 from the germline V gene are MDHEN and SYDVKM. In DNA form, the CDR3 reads TGTGCCAGCAGGCTAGGGACTGAAGCTTTCTTT. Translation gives CASRLGTEAFF. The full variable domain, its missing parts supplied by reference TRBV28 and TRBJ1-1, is DVKVTQSSRYLVKRTGEKVFLECVQDMDHENMFWYRQDPGLGLRLIYFSYDVKMKEKGDIPEGYSVSREKKERFSLILESASTNQTSMYLCASRLGTEAFFGQGTRLTVV.